These T cell receptor beta chains were read from a single sample in a study of cytomegalovirus exposure and HLA in healthy donors. Measured with immunoSEQ multiplex PCR; TCRdb has only the in-frame clones, and not every one. In the table there are 47,000 or so clones, roughly 93% of which are singletons. The specimen sequenced was PBMCs. The receptors derive from a man younger than 35 in good health and CMV-seronegative. CDR3s include the opening cysteine and the closing phenylalanine or tryptophan. D genes are given only for firm matches. The size field is filled for only some rows; it gives once, few, many or a size class.

>TRBV13|TRBJ1-4|.|once
TGTGCCAGCAGCTTAGGGGCAGGGAATGAAAAACTGTTTTTT
CASSLGAGNEKLFF
>TRBV7-9|TRBJ2-3|TRBD2|.
TGTGCCAGCAGCCTCTATCTAGCGGGGAGCACAGATACGCAGTATTTT
CASSLYLAGSTDTQYF
>TRBV19|TRBJ2-7|.|.
TGTGCCAGTAGTCGGGGGATTTCCGAGCAGTACTTC
CASSRGISEQYF
>TRBV7-3|TRBJ2-3|TRBD2|.
TGTGCCAGCAGCCCGGGACTACCCACAGATACGCAGTATTTT
CASSPGLPTDTQYF
>TRBV7-9|TRBJ2-5|TRBD2|.
TGTGCCAGCAGCCGACTAGCGGGGGCTGGCCAAGAGACCCAGTACTTC
CASSRLAGAGQETQYF
>TRBV6-1|TRBJ1-1|.|.
TGTGCCAGCAGTTCCACACAAATGAACACTGAAGCTTTCTTT
CASSSTQMNTEAFF
>TRBV28|TRBJ2-7|.|.
TGTGCCAGCAGGACCCCCGGGAGCTCCTACGAGCAGTACTTC
CASRTPGSSYEQYF
>TRBV10-1|TRBJ2-2|.|.
TGCGCCAGCAGTGAGGAACAGGGAGGGACCGGGGAGCTGTTTTTT
CASSEEQGGTGELFF
>TRBV28|TRBJ2-7|.|.
TGTGCCGTGAGGGCATCTCACTACGAGCAGTACTTC
CAVRASHYEQYF
>TRBV27|TRBJ2-6|.|.
TGTGCCAGCAGTTTACTTCAGGGCCCCTCTGGGGCCAACGTCCTGACTTTC
CASSLLQGPSGANVLTF
>TRBV19|TRBJ1-4|.|.
TGTGCCAGTAGTATAATTTTCGGACTAAATGAAAAACTGTTTTTT
CASSIIFGLNEKLFF
>TRBV15|TRBJ2-1|TRBD1|.
TGTGCCACCAGCAGGGGGTTGCAGGGGGTGAAAAATGAGCAGTTCTTC
CATSRGLQGVKNEQFF
>TRBV6-5|TRBJ2-7|.|.
TGTGCCAGCAGTTACGGAGGGGTGTCCTACGAGCAGTACTTC
CASSYGGVSYEQYF
>TRBV18|TRBJ2-1|.|.
TGTGCCAGCTCACCACCGGGCAGGCCAAATGAGCAGTTCTTC
CASSPPGRPNEQFF
>TRBV15|TRBJ2-6|.|.
TGTGCCACCAGCTTCCAGGGTGGGGGGGCCAACGTCCTGACTTTC
CATSFQGGGANVLTF
>TRBV5-1|TRBJ2-1|.|.
TGCGCCAGCAGCTTGGGGGGCTCAGTTAATGAGCAGTTCTTC
CASSLGGSVNEQFF
>TRBV30|TRBJ1-1|.|.
TGTGCCTGGAGTGTACGGGTGAACACTGAAGCTTTCTTT
CAWSVRVNTEAFF
>TRBV9|TRBJ2-3|TRBD2|few
TGTGCCAGCAGCGTTTCAGCGGGAGGCCGCACAGATACGCAGTATTTT
CASSVSAGGRTDTQYF
>TRBV7-9|TRBJ2-1|.|once
TGTGCCAGCAGCTTAGGGCCTAGGAACAATGAGCAGTTCTTC
CASSLGPRNNEQFF
>TRBV30|TRBJ2-2|.|.
TGTGCCTGTGGGGCCTCCTCGAACACCGGGGAGCTGTTTTTT
CACGASSNTGELFF
>TRBV27|TRBJ1-1|TRBD1|.
TGTGCCAGCAGTTTATGGACAGGGGGCGCGGGCTTGAACACTGAAGCTTTCTTT
CASSLWTGGAGLNTEAFF
>TRBV4-1|TRBJ2-3|TRBD2|.
TGCGCCAGCAGCCAAAGATCTAGCGGGAGTGGCACAGATACGCAGTATTTT
CASSQRSSGSGTDTQYF
>TRBV6-4|TRBJ2-3|.|.
TGTGCCAGCAGTGAACAGGTCACCGATACGCAGTATTTT
CASSEQVTDTQYF
>TRBV15|TRBJ2-5|TRBD2|.
TGTGCCACCAGCGAGGCGGGGGGGGAAGAGACCCAGTACTTC
CATSEAGGEETQYF
>TRBV7-7|TRBJ2-5|.|.
TGTGCCAGCAGCCAGGAGGTCCAAGAGACCCAGTACTTC
CASSQEVQETQYF
>TRBV18|TRBJ2-2|TRBD1|.
TGTGCCAGCTCATCCCGACAGGGGGCTTCTTCGGCCGGGGAGCTGTTTTTT
CASSSRQGASSAGELFF
>TRBV5-1|TRBJ2-7|TRBD1|.
TGCGCCAGCAGCTTGGCCCCTACAGGGGAAAGGCGCGAGCAGTACTTC
CASSLAPTGERREQYF
>TRBV11-2|TRBJ2-1|TRBD1|.
TGTGCCAGCAGCTTAACCGGGACAGGGAATTCGGGCTCCTACAATGAGCAGTTCTTC
CASSLTGTGNSGSYNEQFF
>TRBV15|TRBJ1-1|.|.
TGTGCCACCAGCAGAGATCAGTTGGCCCTGAACACTGAAGCTTTCTTT
CATSRDQLALNTEAFF
>TRBV18|TRBJ2-3|.|.
TGTGCCAGCTCACCACAAGGAAGTAGGGGGTCAGGGGATACGCAGTATTTT
CASSPQGSRGSGDTQYF
>TRBV2|TRBJ2-7|TRBD1|.
TGTGCCAGCAGTGATTTCCGGGACAGGGACCACGAGCAGTACTTC
CASSDFRDRDHEQYF
>TRBV5-4|TRBJ1-2|TRBD1|.
TGTGCCAGCAGCACCGGGACAGGGCTTGGGGAAAACTATGGCTACACCTTC
CASSTGTGLGENYGYTF
>TRBV5-1|TRBJ1-4|.|.
TGCGCCAGCAGCCGTACAGCTTCAACTAATGAAAAACTGTTTTTT
CASSRTASTNEKLFF
>TRBV4-2|TRBJ2-2|TRBD1|.
TGTGCCAGCAGCCAAGAAGGGGACAGAGAAACCGGGGAGCTGTTTTTT
CASSQEGDRETGELFF
>TRBV29-1|TRBJ2-3|.|.
TGCAGCGTTGGAGTGAGCACAGATACGCAGTATTTT
CSVGVSTDTQYF
>TRBV11-2|TRBJ1-2|.|.
TGTGCCAGCAGCTTAGTTAAGCTAAACTATGGCTACACCTTC
CASSLVKLNYGYTF
>TRBV4-3|TRBJ2-3|TRBD1|.
TGCGCCAGCAGCCATAGGGACAGGGGAGAAGATACGCAGTATTTT
CASSHRDRGEDTQYF
>TRBV4-3|TRBJ2-2|.|.
TGCGCCAGCAGCCAAGATCTGGACTCCTACACCGGGGAGCTGTTTTTT
CASSQDLDSYTGELFF
>TRBV5-4|TRBJ2-7|.|.
TGTGCCAGCGCCCCCGAGCTACAGGGCGGAGAGCAGTACTTC
CASAPELQGGEQYF
>TRBV5-8|TRBJ2-2|.|.
TGTGCCAGCAGCTTGGACTATCCGAACACCGGGGAGCTGTTTTTT
CASSLDYPNTGELFF
>TRBV27|TRBJ2-3|.|.
TGTGCCAGCAGTAGGGGAGATACGCAGTATTTT
CASSRGDTQYF
>TRBV5-1|TRBJ2-5|TRBD1|.
TGCGCCAGCAGCTTATATGGGACAGTCCAAGAGACCCAGTACTTC
CASSLYGTVQETQYF